The rows below give T cell receptor beta chains drawn from one sample of a study of blood T cell repertoires in COVID-19. The protocol was immunoSEQ multiplex PCR, while the TCRdb copy is restricted to in-frame clones and leaves out a portion. This table has 400,000 or so clones, approximately 87% appearing once. The sequenced sample was PBMCs or T cells enriched from blood (not recorded which). These receptors were collected from a man aged 35 to 55 in a cohort exposed to, infected with or recovered from COVID-19 (not recorded which). Both conserved end residues are part of each CDR3. The D gene is left open where the match is weak. The size of a clone is reported for some rows only, either as once, few or many, or as a class for expanded clones.

V: TRBV30; D: -; size: -; J: TRBJ1-3; CDR3: CAWKRFGNTIYF; DNA: TGTGCCTGGAAGAGGTTTGGAAACACCATATATTTT
V: TRBV7-8; D: TRBD2; size: -; J: TRBJ2-2; CDR3: CASRQRDDSGELFF; DNA: TGTGCCAGCAGGCAGCGGGACGATTCCGGGGAGCTGTTTTTT
V: TRBV27; D: -; size: -; J: TRBJ1-5; CDR3: CATGPPRGRNQPQHF; DNA: TGTGCCACCGGACCACCCCGGGGTCGCAATCAGCCCCAGCATTTT
V: TRBV5-1; D: TRBD1; size: -; J: TRBJ1-4; CDR3: CASGDRGSEKLFF; DNA: TGCGCCAGTGGGGACAGGGGGTCTGAAAAACTGTTTTTT
V: TRBV7-2; D: -; size: -; J: TRBJ1-3; CDR3: CASSLGGGGPINTIYF; DNA: TGTGCCAGCAGCTTAGGTGGGGGGGGGCCAATCAACACCATATATTTT
V: TRBV3-1/TRBV3-2; D: -; size: -; J: TRBJ2-1; CDR3: CASSSLYNEQFF; DNA: TGTGCCAGCAGCTCACTATACAATGAGCAGTTCTTC
V: TRBV19; D: TRBD1; size: -; J: TRBJ1-2; CDR3: CASISQGAEVYGYTF; DNA: TGTGCCAGTATATCACAGGGGGCTGAGGTCTATGGCTACACCTTC
V: TRBV5-1; D: TRBD2; size: few; J: TRBJ2-3; CDR3: CASSSLAGGGDTQYF; DNA: TGCGCCAGCAGCTCGTTAGCGGGAGGGGGAGATACGCAGTATTTT
V: TRBV6-5; D: TRBD1; size: -; J: TRBJ2-7; CDR3: CASLPGGMSYEQYF; DNA: TGTGCCAGCCTGCCAGGGGGTATGTCCTACGAGCAGTACTTC
V: TRBV5-1; D: TRBD1; size: -; J: TRBJ1-4; CDR3: CASSSTGPNEKLFF; DNA: TGCGCCAGCAGCTCGACAGGGCCTAATGAAAAACTGTTTTTT
V: TRBV7-2; D: -; size: once; J: TRBJ1-4; CDR3: CASSSPGNEKLFF; DNA: TGTGCCAGCAGCTCTCCGGGGAATGAAAAACTGTTTTTT
V: TRBV5-1; D: TRBD1; size: -; J: TRBJ2-6; CDR3: CASSGGTGDLGANVLTF; DNA: TGCGCCAGCAGCGGCGGGACAGGGGATCTTGGGGCCAACGTCCTGACTTTC
V: TRBV19; D: TRBD2; size: once; J: TRBJ2-5; CDR3: CASSRAPAGGGETQYF; DNA: TGTGCCAGTAGTAGAGCCCCAGCGGGAGGTGGAGAGACCCAGTACTTC
V: TRBV14; D: -; size: -; J: TRBJ1-3; CDR3: CASSQDSVISGNTIYF; DNA: TGTGCCAGCAGCCAAGATTCAGTTATCTCTGGAAACACCATATATTTT
V: TRBV27; D: TRBD1; size: -; J: TRBJ1-5; CDR3: CASSFAPPGTGNNQPQHF; DNA: TGTGCCAGCAGTTTCGCACCCCCCGGGACAGGGAATAATCAGCCCCAGCATTTT
V: TRBV5-1; D: TRBD2; size: -; J: TRBJ2-5; CDR3: CASSSRPLLAAQETQYF; DNA: TGCGCCAGCAGCTCTAGGCCGTTACTAGCGGCTCAAGAGACCCAGTACTTC
V: TRBV19; D: -; size: -; J: TRBJ2-1; CDR3: CASTGQNYNEQFF; DNA: TGTGCCAGTACCGGACAGAACTACAATGAGCAGTTCTTC
V: TRBV18; D: TRBD1; size: -; J: TRBJ1-5; CDR3: CASSRWDRGRNQPQHF; DNA: TGTGCCAGCTCACGATGGGACAGGGGGCGGAATCAGCCCCAGCATTTT
V: TRBV6-5; D: -; size: -; J: TRBJ1-1; CDR3: CASSYGTGWTTEAFF; DNA: TGTGCCAGCAGTTACGGCACAGGGTGGACCACTGAAGCTTTCTTT
V: TRBV28; D: TRBD2; size: few; J: TRBJ2-1; CDR3: CASSFPSGRAQSYNEQFF; DNA: TGTGCCAGCAGTTTTCCCAGCGGGAGGGCCCAGTCCTACAATGAGCAGTTCTTC
V: TRBV7-9; D: TRBD1; size: -; J: TRBJ1-4; CDR3: CASSLNRGEKLFF; DNA: TGTGCCAGCAGCTTAAACAGGGGTGAAAAACTGTTTTTT
V: TRBV11-2; D: -; size: -; J: TRBJ1-1; CDR3: CASSLDPVGREAFF; DNA: TGTGCCAGCAGCTTAGACCCGGTCGGGAGAGAAGCTTTCTTT
V: TRBV11-2; D: -; size: -; J: TRBJ2-1; CDR3: CASSSITALARDEQFF; DNA: TGTGCCAGCAGCTCCATAACGGCGCTAGCTAGGGATGAGCAGTTCTTC
V: TRBV19; D: -; size: many; J: TRBJ1-1; CDR3: CASSKRATGGSEAFF; DNA: TGTGCCAGTAGTAAGAGGGCGACAGGAGGCTCTGAAGCTTTCTTT
V: TRBV11-1; D: TRBD1; size: -; J: TRBJ2-1; CDR3: CASSPPGQSYNEQFF; DNA: TGTGCCAGCAGCCCCCCGGGACAGAGCTACAATGAGCAGTTCTTC
V: TRBV18; D: -; size: -; J: TRBJ2-7; CDR3: CASSPTQGVAYEQYF; DNA: TGTGCCAGCTCACCGACCCAGGGTGTGGCCTACGAGCAGTACTTC
V: TRBV5-6; D: -; size: -; J: TRBJ1-5; CDR3: CASSRVGTGYGQPQHF; DNA: TGTGCCAGCAGCCGAGTAGGAACAGGGTACGGTCAGCCCCAGCATTTT
V: TRBV27; D: -; size: -; J: TRBJ1-1; CDR3: CASSLSRGELNTEAFF; DNA: TGTGCCAGCAGTTTAAGTCGCGGGGAATTAAACACTGAAGCTTTCTTT
V: TRBV7-6; D: TRBD2; size: -; J: TRBJ2-5; CDR3: CASSLGGRALETQYF; DNA: TGTGCCAGCAGCTTAGGGGGGAGGGCTCTAGAGACCCAGTACTTC
V: TRBV9; D: -; size: -; J: TRBJ1-1; CDR3: CASSPQTGLNTEAFF; DNA: TGTGCCAGCAGCCCTCAAACAGGGTTGAACACTGAAGCTTTCTTT
V: TRBV12-5; D: -; size: -; J: TRBJ2-6; CDR3: CASGPDRPSSGANVLTF; DNA: TGTGCTAGTGGACCCGACCGGCCTAGCTCTGGGGCCAACGTCCTGACTTTC
V: TRBV19; D: TRBD1; size: -; J: TRBJ1-2; CDR3: CASREQGRGYGYTF; DNA: TGTGCCAGTAGGGAACAGGGGAGAGGCTATGGCTACACCTTC
V: TRBV23-1; D: TRBD1; size: -; J: TRBJ1-5; CDR3: CASVGTVNQPQHF; DNA: TGCGCCAGCGTCGGGACAGTCAATCAGCCCCAGCATTTT
V: TRBV5-8; D: -; size: -; J: TRBJ1-2; CDR3: CASSLGREYGYTF; DNA: TGTGCCAGCAGCTTGGGAAGGGAGTATGGCTACACCTTC
V: TRBV18; D: -; size: -; J: TRBJ1-1; CDR3: CASSPPPTGFTEAFF; DNA: TGTGCCAGCTCACCACCCCCCACAGGGTTCACTGAAGCTTTCTTT
V: TRBV29-1; D: TRBD1; size: -; J: TRBJ2-7; CDR3: CSVVRDRSYEQYF; DNA: TGCAGCGTTGTCCGGGACAGGTCCTACGAGCAGTACTTC
V: TRBV7-2; D: TRBD1; size: -; J: TRBJ2-5; CDR3: CAISNVGTGRSQETQYF; DNA: TGTGCCATATCGAATGTGGGGACAGGGAGGTCTCAAGAGACCCAGTACTTC
V: TRBV7-6; D: -; size: -; J: TRBJ2-1; CDR3: CASSLRLGTGNEQFF; DNA: TGTGCCAGCAGCCTCCGACTAGGAACGGGCAATGAGCAGTTCTTC
V: TRBV7-2; D: TRBD1; size: -; J: TRBJ1-2; CDR3: CASSPRDRGREGYTF; DNA: TGTGCCAGCAGCCCCCGGGACAGGGGGCGCGAGGGCTACACCTTC
V: TRBV4-1; D: -; size: -; J: TRBJ1-1; CDR3: CASSQDQGGTEAFF; DNA: TGCGCCAGCAGCCAAGATCAGGGAGGCACTGAAGCTTTCTTT
V: TRBV27; D: TRBD1; size: -; J: TRBJ1-5; CDR3: CASSLSAGGYGQPQHF; DNA: TGTGCCAGCAGTTTATCCGCAGGGGGCTACGGTCAGCCCCAGCATTTT
V: TRBV24-1; D: -; size: -; J: TRBJ1-5; CDR3: CATSLTVNQPQHF; DNA: TGTGCCACCAGTTTGACAGTCAATCAGCCCCAGCATTTT
V: TRBV2; D: -; size: few; J: TRBJ1-1; CDR3: CASIPGHSNTEAFF; DNA: TGTGCCAGCATCCCGGGACACTCGAACACTGAAGCTTTCTTT